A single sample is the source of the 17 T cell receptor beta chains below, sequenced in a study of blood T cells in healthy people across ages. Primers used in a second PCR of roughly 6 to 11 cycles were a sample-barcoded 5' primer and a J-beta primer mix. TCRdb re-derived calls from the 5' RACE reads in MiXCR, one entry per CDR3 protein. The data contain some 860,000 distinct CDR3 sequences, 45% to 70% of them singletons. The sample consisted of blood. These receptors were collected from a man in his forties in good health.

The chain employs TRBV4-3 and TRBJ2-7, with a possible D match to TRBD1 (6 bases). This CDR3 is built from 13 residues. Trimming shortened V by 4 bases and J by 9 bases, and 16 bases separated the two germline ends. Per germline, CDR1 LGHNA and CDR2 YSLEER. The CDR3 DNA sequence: TGCGCCAGCAGCCCAGCCAGGGGTCTCGGGCAGTACTTC. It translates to CASSPARGLGQYF.

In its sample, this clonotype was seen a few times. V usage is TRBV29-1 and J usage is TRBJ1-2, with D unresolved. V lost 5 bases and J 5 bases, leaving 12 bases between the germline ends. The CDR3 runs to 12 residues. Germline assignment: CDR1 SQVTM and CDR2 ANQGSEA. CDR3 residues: CSVTWGLYGYTF. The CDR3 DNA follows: TGCAGCGTTACTTGGGGATTATATGGCTACACCTTC.

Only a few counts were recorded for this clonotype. The CDR3 loop is CRGLEGDTQYF. CDR3 DNA: TGCAGAGGACTGGAGGGTGATACGCAGTATTTT. The genes are TRBV29-1 and TRBJ2-3, with TRBD2 as a possible D gene (6 bases). The CDR3 runs to 11 residues. The V gene's germline CDR1 is SQVTM and CDR2 ANQGSEA.

CDR3 sequence (DNA): TGTGCCAGTAGTAAGGGGCTAGCGCACTACAATGAGCAGTTCTTC. This translates into CASSKGLAHYNEQFF. The chain couples TRBV19 to TRBJ2-1; tentative D call: TRBD2 (6 bases). Between the trimmed V and J ends, which lost 4 bases and 3 bases, there was a span of 13 bases. Germline V lookup: CDR1 LNHDA, CDR2 SQIVND (reference sequence). This CDR3 has 15 residues.

The chain's CDR3 is CASRLGLAGSTDTQYF. The CDR3 nucleotides are TGTGCCAGCAGACTGGGACTAGCGGGGAGCACAGATACGCAGTATTTT. The V call is TRBV12-3 or TRBV12-4, the J call TRBJ2-3; 13 bases agree with TRBD2. The CDR3 is made up of 16 amino acids. The junction had 3 bases not matched to a gene; V was cut back by 6 bases and J by 0 bases.

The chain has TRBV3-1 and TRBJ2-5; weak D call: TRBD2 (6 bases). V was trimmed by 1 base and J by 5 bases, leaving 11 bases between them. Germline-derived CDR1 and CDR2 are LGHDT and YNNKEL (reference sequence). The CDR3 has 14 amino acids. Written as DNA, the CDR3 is TGTGCCAGCAGCCAAGTGATAAGCGGGGAGACCCAGTACTTC. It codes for CASSQVISGETQYF.

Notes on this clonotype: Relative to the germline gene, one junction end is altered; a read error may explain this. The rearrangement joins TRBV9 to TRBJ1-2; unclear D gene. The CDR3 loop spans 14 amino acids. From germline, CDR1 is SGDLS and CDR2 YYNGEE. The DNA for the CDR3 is TGTGCCGGCAGCGAGAGCCGCGGAGAGAATGGCTACACCTTC. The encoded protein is CAGSESRGENGYTF. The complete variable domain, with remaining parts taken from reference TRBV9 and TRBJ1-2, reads DSGVTQTPKHLITATGQRVTLRCSPRSGDLSVYWYQQSLDQGLQFLIQYYNGEERAKGNILERFSAQQFPDLHSELNLSSLELGDSALYFCAGSESRGENGYTFGSGTRLTVV.

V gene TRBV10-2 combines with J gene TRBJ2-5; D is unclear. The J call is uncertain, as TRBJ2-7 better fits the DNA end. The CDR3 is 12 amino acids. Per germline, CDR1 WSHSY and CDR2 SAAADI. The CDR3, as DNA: TGCGCCACCAATAACGGATACTACGAGCAGTACTTC. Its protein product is CATNNGYYEQYF.

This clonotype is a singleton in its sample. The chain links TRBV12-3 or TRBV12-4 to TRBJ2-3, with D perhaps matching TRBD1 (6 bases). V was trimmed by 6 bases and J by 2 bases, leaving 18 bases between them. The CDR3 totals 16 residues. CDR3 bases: TGTGCCAGCAGGGACTCGGACAGTTTGGTCACAGATACGCAGTATTTT. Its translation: CASRDSDSLVTDTQYF.

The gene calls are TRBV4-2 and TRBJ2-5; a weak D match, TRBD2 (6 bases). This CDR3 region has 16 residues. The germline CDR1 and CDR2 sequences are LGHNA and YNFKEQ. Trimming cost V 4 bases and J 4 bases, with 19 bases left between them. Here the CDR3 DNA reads TGTGCCAGCAGCCCGGACCTGCGGGGTGGCACAGAGACCCAGTACTTC. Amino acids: CASSPDLRGGTETQYF.

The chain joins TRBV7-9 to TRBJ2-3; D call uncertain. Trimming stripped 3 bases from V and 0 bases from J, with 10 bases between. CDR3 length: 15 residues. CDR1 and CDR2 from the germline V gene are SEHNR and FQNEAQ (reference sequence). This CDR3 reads CASSFQAASTDTQYF. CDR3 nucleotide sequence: TGTGCCAGCAGCTTCCAGGCCGCTAGCACAGATACGCAGTATTTT.

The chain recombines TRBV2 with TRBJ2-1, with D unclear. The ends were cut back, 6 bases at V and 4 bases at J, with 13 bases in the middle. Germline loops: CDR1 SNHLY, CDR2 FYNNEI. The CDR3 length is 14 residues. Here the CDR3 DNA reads TGTGCCAGCAGGATCTCGCTAACGTACAATGAGCAGTTCTTC. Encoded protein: CASRISLTYNEQFF.

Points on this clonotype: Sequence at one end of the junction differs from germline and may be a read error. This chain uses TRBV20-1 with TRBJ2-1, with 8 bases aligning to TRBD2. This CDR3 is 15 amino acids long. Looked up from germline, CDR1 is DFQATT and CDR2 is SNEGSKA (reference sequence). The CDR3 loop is CSARRAGVSHNEQFF. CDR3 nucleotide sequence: TGCAGTGCTAGACGAGCGGGAGTCTCCCACAATGAGCAGTTCTTC.

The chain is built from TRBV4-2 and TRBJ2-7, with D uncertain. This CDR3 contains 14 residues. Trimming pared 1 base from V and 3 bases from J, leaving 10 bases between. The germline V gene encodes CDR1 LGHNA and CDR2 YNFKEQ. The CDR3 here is CASSQVVENYEQYF. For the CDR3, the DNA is TGTGCCAGCAGCCAAGTGGTGGAGAACTACGAGCAGTACTTC.

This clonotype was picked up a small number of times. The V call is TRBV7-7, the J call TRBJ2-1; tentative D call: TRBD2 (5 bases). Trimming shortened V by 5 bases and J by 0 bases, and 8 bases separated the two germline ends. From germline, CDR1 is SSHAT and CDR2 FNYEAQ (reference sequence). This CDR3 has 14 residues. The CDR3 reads CASSPGVSYNEQFF. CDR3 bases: TGTGCCAGCAGCCCCGGGGTCTCCTACAATGAGCAGTTCTTC.

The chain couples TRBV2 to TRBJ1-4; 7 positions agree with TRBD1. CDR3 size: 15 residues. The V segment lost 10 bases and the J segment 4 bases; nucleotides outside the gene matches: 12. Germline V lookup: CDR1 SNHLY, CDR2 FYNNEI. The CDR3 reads CAISRATGRNEKLFF. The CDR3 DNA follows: TGTGCCATCTCTCGAGCGACAGGGCGTAATGAAAAACTGTTTTTT.

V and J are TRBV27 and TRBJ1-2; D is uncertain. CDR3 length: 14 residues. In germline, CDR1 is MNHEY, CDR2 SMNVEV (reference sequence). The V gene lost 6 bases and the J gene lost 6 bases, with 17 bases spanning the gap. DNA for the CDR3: TGTGCCAGCAGGCCTTCGAATAACCCTGATGGCTACACCTTC. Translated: CASRPSNNPDGYTF.